This T cell receptor (beta chain) was retrieved from a study of beta chain features in type 1 diabetes. General study findings and limits: Among all four CD4+ subsets, Type 1 diabetes patients had TCRB CDR3s that were moderately but significantly shorter. In cDNA sequencing, cells with high TCR expression could be over-represented.

The isolated RNA, all of it, was reverse transcribed, so expressed TCRB transcripts were what got sequenced. The data were produced by immunoSEQ multiplex PCR, yet TCRdb's version contains in-frame clones alone and is incomplete. The table has a few hundred thousand clones, roughly 14% seen once. Trimming removed 3 bases from V and 2 bases from J; junction bases left unmatched: 0. Looked up from germline, CDR1 is SGHRS and CDR2 is YFSETQ. The CDR3 consists of 14 residues. As for this clone: Its matching antigen is unknown.

Material: naive CD4+ T cells from blood. The chain has TRBV5-1 and TRBJ1-2; TRBD1 agrees at 11 bases. The receptor comes from a man younger than 40 with type 1 diabetes. DNA of the CDR3: TGCGCCAGCAGCTGGGACAGGGGGAACTATGGCTACACCTTC. Its translation: CASSWDRGNYGYTF.